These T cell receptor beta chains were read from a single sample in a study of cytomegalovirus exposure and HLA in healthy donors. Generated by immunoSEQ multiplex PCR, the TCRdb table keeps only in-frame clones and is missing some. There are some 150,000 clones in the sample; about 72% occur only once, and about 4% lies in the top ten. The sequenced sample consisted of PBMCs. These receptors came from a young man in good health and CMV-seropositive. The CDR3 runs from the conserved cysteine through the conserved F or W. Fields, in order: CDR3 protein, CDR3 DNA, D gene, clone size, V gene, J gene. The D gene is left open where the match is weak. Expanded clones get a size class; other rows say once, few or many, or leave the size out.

CDR3: CASSEKRGGEYGYTF
DNA: TGTGCCAGCAGTGAAAAGAGAGGGGGCGAGTATGGCTACACCTTC
D: TRBD1
size: .
V: TRBV2
J: TRBJ1-2

CDR3: CASSVGGPGASPNEQFF
DNA: TGTGCCAGCAGCGTAGGCGGACCGGGAGCCTCACCCAATGAGCAGTTCTTC
D: .
size: .
V: TRBV9
J: TRBJ2-1

CDR3: CASRLAGGNTGELFF
DNA: TGTGCCAGTAGACTAGCGGGGGGTAACACCGGGGAGCTGTTTTTT
D: TRBD2
size: once
V: TRBV7-6
J: TRBJ2-2

CDR3: CASDDSRGDEQYF
DNA: TGTGCCAGCGATGACAGCCGTGGGGACGAGCAGTACTTC
D: .
size: .
V: TRBV2
J: TRBJ2-7

CDR3: CASSPPVFSGYTF
DNA: TGTGCCAGCTCACCACCGGTCTTCAGTGGCTACACCTTC
D: .
size: .
V: TRBV18
J: TRBJ1-2

CDR3: CASSQDGTSIGYTF
DNA: TGTGCCAGCAGCCAAGATGGGACAAGTATTGGCTACACCTTC
D: .
size: .
V: TRBV4-2
J: TRBJ1-2

CDR3: CASSSGTGISGELFF
DNA: TGCGCCAGCAGCTCCGGGACAGGGATTTCCGGGGAGCTGTTTTTT
D: TRBD1
size: .
V: TRBV5-1
J: TRBJ2-2

CDR3: CASSLGAGESYEQYF
DNA: TGCGCCAGCAGCTTGGGGGCCGGGGAGTCCTACGAGCAGTACTTC
D: .
size: .
V: TRBV5-1
J: TRBJ2-7

CDR3: CAYIFGNTIYF
DNA: TGTGCCTACATCTTTGGAAACACCATATATTTT
D: .
size: .
V: TRBV7-9
J: TRBJ1-3

CDR3: CASSLEGTWHTDTQYF
DNA: TGTGCCAGCTCACTCGAGGGGACTTGGCACACAGATACGCAGTATTTT
D: .
size: .
V: TRBV18
J: TRBJ2-3

CDR3: CASGDRQGAWNGYTF
DNA: TGTGCCAGCGGCGATAGACAGGGGGCCTGGAATGGCTACACCTTC
D: TRBD1
size: .
V: TRBV5-4
J: TRBJ1-2

CDR3: CASSAAGGNIEQYF
DNA: TGTGCCAGCAGTGCGGCAGGGGGTAATATTGAGCAGTACTTC
D: TRBD1
size: .
V: TRBV25-1
J: TRBJ2-7